This T cell receptor (beta chain) was captured by sequencing in a study of cytomegalovirus exposure and HLA in healthy donors listed by TCRdb under 2017. Background on the whole study: In an earlier analysis of approximately 640 of the donors, 250 to 300 Gb of sequence data and roughly 100 million unique TCR beta sequences from about 179 million T cells were reported. An earlier analysis of several hundred of the donors applied high-throughput TCR beta sequencing to assess whether each TCR beta V gene segment acted as functional or pseudogenic. On average, roughly 200,000 unique TCR beta nucleotide sequences were sequenced per donor among some 430 genotyped donors of the cohort, with roughly 18% of those sequences being non-productive. The aim of the study was to test whether cataloging public T cell receptors could identify signatures of past pathogen exposure. Of the 350 to 450 genotyped donors, 65% to 90% fell in the genetic ancestry cluster associated with self-reported Caucasian donors. High-throughput TCR immunosequencing, statistical association of individual TCRs with disease status, and machine learning were combined to predict cytomegalovirus infection status. Every discovery cohort repertoire had been produced on one sequencing platform. Class I and class II HLA loci were covered by the typing at four-digit resolution. Genome-wide SNP genotypes for about 65% of the roughly 700 donors were used in a later genetic analysis, which treated that subset as a discovery cohort. Donor age, sex, ethnicity and CMV serostatus were compiled together with the repertoire data. Rather than drawing on any new phenotypic data, the later analysis identified candidate immune exposures from TCR beta sequences and the way those sequences occurred across donors. An early release covering 550 to 650 HLA-typed donors comprised approximately 300 gigabases of sequencing data and approximately 80 million unique TCR sequences. In a later analysis, previously published TCR beta repertoires from 670 or so donors were re-analyzed and high-resolution HLA genotyping was added so that TCR occurrence patterns could be studied. Along with the approximately 620-subject first cohort, a separate validation cohort of over 90 different subjects was used. Using immunosequencing, the study profiled T cell repertoires from about 650 subjects and related those repertoires to cytomegalovirus serostatus. Five DR-DQ haplotypes were treated as single units for association and clustering because of strong linkage in the cohort. The number of donors typed differed by locus, with 629-630 for A, B, C, DRB1 and DQB1, more than 500 for DQA1, 600 to 610 for DPA1, and 450 to 480 for DPB1. Results the study describes overall, beyond this receptor: The authors suggested that the approach could potentially be generalized to other disease states and immunological phenotypes. In an earlier analysis of some 640 of the donors, most TCR beta V segments were observed in productive rearrangements about 90% or about 30% of the time, broadly matching IMGT annotations. Most CMV-associated TCR beta chains appeared to be HLA-restricted in a later analysis, and the HLA associations seemed to be driven largely by CMV exposure. A cluster of highly shared sequence variants was judged likely to represent a technical artifact of the sequencing pipeline. Linkage disequilibrium might explain the correlated functional status among segregating V segments, but an unknown experimental factor could not be ruled out. A few of the identified cytomegalovirus-associated TCR beta chains were confirmed in vitro to be specific for cytomegalovirus antigens. Several of the top co-occurrence clusters appeared to be linked to parvovirus B19, influenza, CMV and Epstein-Barr virus, according to a later analysis. Immune exposure information for the cohort was limited to CMV serostatus. Most TCR sequences were seen in very few donors, while some public TCRs were found in many individuals. The 87-base-pair reads could not distinguish some IMGT-functional V segments, including TRBV6-2 and TRBV6-3, so those segments were excluded. In a later genetic analysis, fewer N-insertions in productive TCRs were reported among donors in an Asian-associated ancestry cluster than the roughly 700-donor mean. Because counts were too low, approximately 18 rarely observed V segments, including chromosome 9 orphons, were excluded from the earlier analysis of fewer than 650 of the donors. Because HLA typing was unavailable for some donors at each locus, only the typed subset was used in association tests. Strong co-occurrence of HLA alleles, especially DR and DQ, made assigning TCR associations to individual alleles difficult. The cohort was sequenced for TCR beta chains only, and without alpha or paired-chain data the features that could be detected were limited. In a later genetic analysis, a missense DCLRE1C variant was associated with V-gene and J-gene trimming of TCR beta chains, and the association was replicated in an independent cohort. In both the original and validation cohorts, the classifier was reported to diagnose cytomegalovirus status with high specificity and sensitivity. In a later analysis, HLA-associated TCR beta chains were found to be more clonally expanded and to have lower generation probabilities than equally common non-associated chains. A further reported finding was that TCR beta sequences accurately predicted the HLA-A and HLA-B alleles for most subjects in the first cohort. A total of roughly 160 TCR beta chains were listed by the study as associated with cytomegalovirus. In a later analysis, the rate of TCR association differed among HLA loci, with DRB1 alleles having the most associated TCRs and HLA-C alleles having the fewest. Roughly uniform sequencing depth across donors was assumed in presence/absence analyses, although this assumption may not hold. Specific HLA alleles were associated with 15,000 to 20,000 TCR beta sequences at a false discovery rate of 0.05 in a later analysis.

Libraries were constructed by the immunoSEQ multiplex PCR assay. For the multiplex PCR, a mixture combining 60 forward primers for TCR Vbeta segments and 13 reverse primers for TCR Jbeta segments was used. The CDR3 region of rearranged TCR beta genes was amplified from genomic DNA by a multiplex PCR assay. The amplified TCR beta libraries were sequenced on the Illumina HiSeq System as 87-base-pair reads. The original methods were these. Across the 500 to 750 repertoires, a later analysis counted 75 million to 90 million unique TCR beta chains, 8.5 million to 12 million of which were shared by at least two donors. Raw reads were error-corrected and collapsed into unique sequences with a nearest-neighbor algorithm that merged closely related sequences to remove PCR and sequencing errors. To assign V, D and J gene segments, CDR3 sequences were aligned to IMGT reference sequences. For a sequence to be retained, at least a six-nucleotide match to both a V gene segment and a J gene segment was required. A rearrangement was called productive if the CDR3 had no stop codons and remained in frame with V and J, and every other rearrangement was called non-productive. CDR3 was defined by IMGT convention, running from the second conserved V-encoded cysteine to the conserved J-encoded phenylalanine. In an earlier analysis of roughly 610 of the donors, sequences lacking an unambiguous match to a single V gene segment were excluded. In an earlier analysis of 587 of the donors, V segments were called functional above 56.7% productive rearrangements and were called segregating when the between-donor standard deviation exceeded 5%. A statistical classification framework was built for diagnosing cytomegalovirus status from the catalog of TCR beta chain sequences. In a later analysis, TCR nucleotide sequences were compared against IMGT/GENE-DB human TR gene sequences so that V and J genes could be assigned. The TCRdist pipeline was used in a later analysis to assign CDR3 sequences and most-parsimonious VDJ recombination scenarios. A later analysis defined each TCR beta chain by its CDR3 amino acid sequence plus V-gene family, and excluded reads lacking a unique V-gene family. A later analysis removed several hundred highly shared, low-generation-probability nucleotide sequences to deal with suspected cross-contamination and a sequencing artifact. A later analysis calculated a clonal expansion index for each public chain from normalized within-repertoire ranks of inferred template counts. In a later analysis, generation probabilities were computed with a VDJ recombination model fitted to out-of-frame rearrangements, and the resulting probabilities were checked against IGoR. In a later analysis, TCR-TCR, TCR-HLA and TCR-CMV co-occurrence was scored with hypergeometric tests, and a repertoire-size bias correction was applied to TCR pairs. In a later analysis, false discovery rates were estimated by permuting HLA or CMV assignments 20 times. In a later analysis, co-occurring TCRs were grouped with DBSCAN, and TCRdist sequence similarity was added when clustering was performed within HLA-allele-positive subsets. Co-occurrence clustering excluded repertoires with fewer than 30,000 or more than 120,000 public chains, plus five with anomalous nucleotide sharing. TCRdb carries this immuneACCESS record with in-frame sequences only. Its versions omit some clonotypes, under half of them owing to an unresolved V gene in the studies checked, with the rest unexplained. The V and J calls and clone size come from that table; D and trimming were worked out from the DNA. For this sample, the table gives around 50,000 clones. Jointly, the top ten make up less than 20% of the sample.

The CDR3 covers 17 residues, taking in both the cysteine and the phenylalanine. Here the CDR3 DNA is all that survives: 51 bases in frame from base 1. CDR1 and CDR2 were assigned from the germline V gene as SGHDT and YYEEEE. Clipping removes 6 bases from V and 4 bases from J, with 13 as the unmatched junction base count. Concerning this clone itself: Its antigen is not yet known.

The cohort comprised approximately 700 healthy bone marrow donors. All cohort members were sampled while nominally healthy, although unrecorded immune exposures were likely present. The donor tested CMV seronegative and was one of the 352 seronegative cohort members. A peripheral blood sample was collected from each donor, and TCR beta sequencing was performed on peripheral blood mononuclear cells. Genomic DNA was extracted from the blood cell samples with the Qiagen DNeasy Blood Extraction Kit. This sequence was found in a male donor in good health and CMV-seronegative. Rearrangement joined TRBV5-6 to TRBJ1-6; 7 middle bases align to TRBD1. The source material was PBMCs. The nucleotide sequence is TGTGCCAGCACCCACGGGACAGCTGAACATTATAATTCACCCCTCCACTTT. It codes for CASTHGTAEHYNSPLHF.